The subject of this entry is one T cell receptor beta chain. No antigen is known for it. The data were taken from a study of beta chain features in type 1 diabetes. The CDR3 extends over 15 amino acids. Germline loops: CDR1 SGHTA, CDR2 FQGNSA. Trimming cost V 5 bases and J 2 bases; bases outside gene matches: 9. Study observations and caveats: PCR might favor shorter templates, equally in patients and controls. TCRB CDR3s from Type 1 diabetes patients were moderately but significantly shorter in all four CD4+ subsets.

Reverse transcribing all isolated RNA meant expressed TCRB transcripts were sequenced. This table comes from immunoSEQ multiplex PCR, and its TCRdb copy is limited to in-frame clones, with some not included. The sample has 200,000 to 250,000 clones; approximately 11% are singletons. Purities over 95% were achieved in all sorted populations. Sequencing used central memory CD4+ T cells from blood. The gene calls are TRBV7-2 and TRBJ2-7; 7 bases are a match to TRBD2. The sequence was collected from a young man in good health. The CDR3 is CASSGPREPTYEQYF. CDR3 bases: TGTGCCAGCAGCGGACCGCGGGAGCCGACCTACGAGCAGTACTTC.